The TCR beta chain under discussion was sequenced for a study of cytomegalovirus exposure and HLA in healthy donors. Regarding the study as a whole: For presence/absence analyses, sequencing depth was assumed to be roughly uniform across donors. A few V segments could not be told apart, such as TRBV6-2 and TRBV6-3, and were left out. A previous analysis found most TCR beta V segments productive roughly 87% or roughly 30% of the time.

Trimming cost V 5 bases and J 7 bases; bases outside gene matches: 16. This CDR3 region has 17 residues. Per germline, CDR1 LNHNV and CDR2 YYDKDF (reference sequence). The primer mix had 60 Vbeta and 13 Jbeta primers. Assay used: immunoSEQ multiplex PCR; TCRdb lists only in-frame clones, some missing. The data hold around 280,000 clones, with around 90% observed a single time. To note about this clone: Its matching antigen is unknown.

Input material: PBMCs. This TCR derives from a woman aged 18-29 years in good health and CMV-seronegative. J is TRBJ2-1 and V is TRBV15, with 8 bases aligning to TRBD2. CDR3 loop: CATSPALGGGPGNEQFF. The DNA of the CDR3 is TGTGCCACCAGCCCCGCACTAGGCGGGGGGCCCGGGAATGAGCAGTTCTTC.